This TCR beta chain was captured in a study of blood T cell repertoires in COVID-19. Assay: immunoSEQ multiplex PCR; the TCRdb copy retains only in-frame clones and omits some. The data contain tens of thousands of clones, 86% of them seen just once; the ten biggest clones take up roughly 2%. V dropped 5 bases and J dropped 5; count of bases not matched to a gene: 11. CDR3 size: 17 residues. Per the germline V gene, CDR1 is MNHEY and CDR2 is SMNVEV (reference sequence). V is TRBV27 and J is TRBJ2-3; 12 nucleotides align to TRBD2. The sample consisted of peripheral blood. The TCR originated in a man aged 30 to 45 with acute or convalescent COVID-19. The CDR3 loop reads CASSPGLAGGFGDTQYF. The CDR3 DNA reads TGTGCCAGCAGTCCGGGACTAGCGGGCGGATTTGGAGATACGCAGTATTTT.